A single T cell receptor (beta chain) is shown here with its context. Its antigen is not yet known. No base quality information exists; no much larger clone differs at one position. TCRbeta CDR3 regions were amplified from genomic DNA using the immunoSEQ Assay, a bias-controlled multiplex PCR. The published analysis was carried out like this. The number of nucleated cells in each sample was estimated from the amplification of reference gene primers within the assay. To quantify the absolute abundance of each unique TCRbeta CDR3 rearrangement, sequence reads were collapsed and filtered. For each sample, productive Simpson clonality was calculated by taking the square root of Simpson's diversity index across productive rearrangements. Here the immuneACCESS table is served through TCRdb, limited to in-frame sequences with V and J called. Missing clones are a known gap in these copies; in checked studies unresolved V genes cover under half, and the rest lacks a known reason. That table furnishes V, J and clone size, whereas the DNA furnished D and trimming. The sample table shows tens of thousands of clones, and 85% are seen once. The ten largest clones capture 15% to 20% of the sample.

The sample comes from a study of blood T cell repertoires in COVID-19 (dated by TCRdb to about 2020). Concerning the study at large: Samples from collaborators originated in the United States, Italy and Spain and spanned both the acute and convalescent phases of COVID-19. A freely available public database, intended as a resource for researchers studying the immune response to SARS-CoV-2, is where the repertoires were released. The samples were drawn from two sources: the first 160 participants of the ongoing ImmuneRACE study, and approximately 1,300 subjects contributed by 6 global collaborators. HLA class I and class II types, where available, came from metadata supplied by the sample provider rather than from assay-based typing. A de-identified subject ID, COVID-19 status, age in years and sex were almost always included in the sample metadata. The material from the prospective study consisted of cDNA or gDNA derived from T cells, B-cell-depleted T cells, or PBMCs. Subjects who had been exposed to COVID-19, were actively infected with it, or had recovered from it provided the deeply sampled blood TCRbeta repertoires that made up the dataset. Results the study describes overall, beyond this receptor: The amount of clinical and demographic metadata varied by source and participant and was provided uncurated.

The collaborating institutions used their own protocols to collect whole blood in K2EDTA tubes. For TCRbeta analysis, collaborator samples were shipped as frozen whole blood, as isolated PBMCs, or as DNA extracted from either sample type. The junction carries 11 bases between V and J, which are trimmed by 4 bases and 1 base respectively. CDR1 and CDR2 are read off the germline V gene as SGHRS and YFSETQ. Inclusive of the bounding cysteine and phenylalanine, the CDR3 is 14 residues long. Left in the record is the CDR3 DNA by itself, 42 bases read in frame from the first base. The source material was peripheral blood. The TCR originated in a human donor in a cohort sampled during active COVID-19. The V and J genes are TRBV5-1 and TRBJ1-1; the D region possibly corresponds to TRBD1 (6 bases align). The CDR3 region has the sequence CASSVRGENTEAFF. The sequenced DNA is TGCGCCAGCAGCGTCAGGGGTGAGAACACTGAAGCTTTCTTT.